The text below deals with one T cell receptor (beta chain). This sample is part of a study of blood T cell repertoires in COVID-19. TCRdb's table, derived via immunoSEQ multiplex PCR, lists solely in-frame clones and lacks some. The sample includes a few hundred thousand clones, 80% to 95% seen only once; the top ten take 0.8% to 0.9%. The CDR3 contains 12 residues. The germline V gene has CDR1 SGDLS and CDR2 YYNGEE. With 5 bases removed from V and 3 bases from J, the gap between germline ends came to 9 bases. This sequence joins TRBV9 and TRBJ2-7, with D possibly matching TRBD1 (5 bases). The sequence was collected from a woman in her forties who had been exposed to COVID-19. The specimen was PBMCs or T cells enriched from blood (not recorded which). The CDR3 sequence: CASRGQVYEQYF. The CDR3 bases are TGTGCCAGCAGGGGGCAGGTCTACGAGCAGTACTTC.